This T cell receptor beta chain was observed in a study of tumor and adjacent non-tumor tissue in lung cancer. Study context: Patients were aged about 30 to 85, roughly 9 men and about 5 women, stage I to III.

About this clonotype: The antigen remains undetermined.

Study results and caveats: Compared with tumor, normal lung showed significantly lower TCR diversity.

A modified ARM-PCR protocol with three rounds of nested PCR amplified TCRbeta. One entry per CDR3 protein, called by TCRdb with MiXCR from the multiplex PCR reads. The sample holds 110,000 or so distinct CDR3 sequences, roughly 74% seen once. The ends were cut back, 1 base at V and 9 bases at J, with 18 bases in the middle. CDR3 length equals 16 residues. Per germline, CDR1 SGHAT and CDR2 FQNNGV. The template was RNA from unsorted bulk tissue. The rearrangement links TRBV11-2 to TRBJ2-2; D unresolved. The source material was lung tumor tissue. The receptor's source is a woman in her sixties or seventies with non-small cell lung cancer. The CDR3 sequence: CASSLVLATHTWELFF. CDR3 DNA sequence: TGTGCCAGCAGCTTAGTATTGGCGACGCACACATGGGAGCTGTTTTTT.